These 28 T cell receptor beta chains came from one sample sequenced in a study of shared clonotypes between healthy human individuals. Some clones are missing from TCRdb's copy, which holds only in-frame ones; the method was immunoSEQ multiplex PCR. The data contain hundreds of thousands of clones, 90% to 97% of them singletons. Naive CD8 cells lacked CD45RO and underwent positive selection for CCR7, leaving out terminally differentiated effector memory CD45RA+ cells. Sequenced: naive CD8+ T cells sorted from blood. The origin of the receptors is a woman aged 25 to 45 in good health.

The gene calls are TRBV7-2 and TRBJ2-2; 8 nucleotides agree with TRBD2. After removal of 5 bases from V and 0 bases from J, the junction contained 2 bases not matched to a gene. The CDR3 consists of 15 residues. Germline assignment: CDR1 SGHTA and CDR2 FQGNSA. The CDR3 nucleotides are TGTGCCAGCAGCAAACTAGCGGCGAACACCGGGGAGCTGTTTTTT. This codes for CASSKLAANTGELFF.

The rearrangement uses TRBV5-6 and TRBJ2-2, with a tentative D call TRBD1 (6 bases). CDR3 length: 14 amino acids. Trimming pared 4 bases from V and 4 bases from J, leaving 11 bases between. CDR1 is SGHDT and CDR2 is YYEEEE in the germline V gene. CDR3 nucleotides: TGTGCCAGCAGCCACGGGACAACCACCGGGGAGCTGTTTTTT. It is translated as CASSHGTTTGELFF. The full variable domain, its missing parts supplied by reference TRBV5-6 and TRBJ2-2, is DAGVTQSPTHLIKTRGQQVTLRCSPKSGHDTVSWYQQALGQGPQFIFQYYEEEERQRGNFPDRFSGHQFPNYSSELNVNALLLGDSALYLCASSHGTTTGELFFGEGSRLTVL.

V gene TRBV13 combines with J gene TRBJ1-3; D is undetermined. V lost 8 bases to trimming and J lost 0 bases, with 8 bases between them. CDR3 length: 13 residues. From germline, CDR1 is PRHDT and CDR2 FYEKMQ (reference sequence). The CDR3 DNA reads as TGTGCCAGCCAGTCTCGCTCTGGAAACACCATATATTTT. As protein: CASQSRSGNTIYF.

The gene calls are TRBV2 and TRBJ2-7; no clear D. Germline V gene sequence: CDR1 SNHLY, CDR2 FYNNEI. CDR3 size: 16 residues. Trimming took off 3 bases at V and 3 bases at J, with 18 bases between the two ends. Here the CDR3 reads CASSEGLDPALYEQYF. The CDR3 DNA reads TGTGCCAGCAGTGAGGGGTTGGACCCGGCGCTCTACGAGCAGTACTTC.

V usage is TRBV7-9 and J usage is TRBJ2-7, with 7 bases identical to TRBD1. The CDR3 runs 14 residues. V lost 6 bases and J lost 5; bases outside the gene matches: 10. The germline V gene has CDR1 SEHNR and CDR2 FQNEAQ (reference sequence). CDR3 nucleotides: TGTGCCAGCAGTTTGCGGACAGGCGGAAACGAGCAGTACTTC. This sequence encodes CASSLRTGGNEQYF.

This chain uses TRBV6-5 with TRBJ2-3, with TRBD2 as a possible D gene (6 bases). From germline, CDR1 is MNHEY and CDR2 SVGAGI. Trimming removed 6 bases from V and 3 bases from J, with 16 bases in between. This CDR3 contains 15 residues. CDR3 sequence: CASSQPGVGTDTQYF. CDR3 sequence (DNA): TGTGCCAGCAGCCAGCCGGGAGTCGGTACAGATACGCAGTATTTT.

About this clone itself: This same CDR3 is encoded by further DNA sequences in the sample. The rearrangement joins TRBV28 to TRBJ2-7, with 7 bases that match TRBD1. The CDR3 extends over 14 amino acids. Germline V gene data show CDR1 as MDHEN and CDR2 as SYDVKM. V trimming: 6 bases; J trimming: 0 bases; junction bases outside the gene matches: 5. This chain's CDR3 is CASSFGTVSYEQYF. In nucleotides, the CDR3 is TGTGCCAGCAGCTTCGGGACAGTCTCCTACGAGCAGTACTTC. The full variable domain, completed using reference TRBV28 and TRBJ2-7, is DVKVTQSSRYLVKRTGEKVFLECVQDMDHENMFWYRQDPGLGLRLIYFSYDVKMKEKGDIPEGYSVSREKKERFSLILESASTNQTSMYLCASSFGTVSYEQYFGPGTRLTVT.

The V and J genes are TRBV28 and TRBJ2-7; no firm D call. Trimming took off 3 bases at V and 3 bases at J, with 6 bases between the two ends. The germline V gene encodes CDR1 MDHEN and CDR2 SYDVKM. The CDR3 loop spans 12 amino acids. CDR3 sequence reads: CASSFKVYEQYF. Written as DNA, the CDR3 is TGTGCCAGCAGTTTTAAGGTCTACGAGCAGTACTTC. Full variable domain (remainder filled in from reference TRBV28 and TRBJ2-7): DVKVTQSSRYLVKRTGEKVFLECVQDMDHENMFWYRQDPGLGLRLIYFSYDVKMKEKGDIPEGYSVSREKKERFSLILESASTNQTSMYLCASSFKVYEQYFGPGTRLTVT.

The J gene is TRBJ2-3, the V gene TRBV27; maybe TRBD2 (7 bases). Trimming took off 4 bases at V and 4 bases at J, with 18 bases between the two ends. In germline, CDR1 is MNHEY, CDR2 SMNVEV (reference sequence). The length of the CDR3 is 16 residues. The CDR3 region has the DNA TGTGCCAGCAGTTCTTCAGCGGGACATGGAGCAGATACGCAGTATTTT. Encoded protein: CASSSSAGHGADTQYF.

The chain employs TRBV29-1 and TRBJ2-5; 13 nucleotides align to TRBD2. Trimming took 3 bases from V and 5 from J; bases not matched to a gene: 12. The CDR3 loop spans 17 amino acids. Germline values: CDR1 SQVTM, CDR2 ANQGSEA. The CDR3 DNA sequence: TGCAGCGTTGAGGGAACAACTAGCGGGAGGGCCTGGGAGACCCAGTACTTC. Encoded protein: CSVEGTTSGRAWETQYF.

Remarks on this clone: This specimen includes other DNA sequences encoding the same CDR3. This chain links TRBV27 with TRBJ2-7, with a tentative D call TRBD2 (5 bases). Trimming cost V 6 bases and J 1 base, with 10 bases left between them. The CDR3 totals 13 residues. The germline V gene encodes CDR1 MNHEY and CDR2 SMNVEV (reference sequence). The CDR3 DNA follows: TGTGCCAGCAGCCCGGGATCATCCTACGAGCAGTACTTC. Encoded protein: CASSPGSSYEQYF.

J is TRBJ2-2 and V is TRBV28; TRBD2 aligns across 8 bases. There are 17 residues in the CDR3. Germline lookup yields CDR1 MDHEN and CDR2 SYDVKM. V trimming: 5 bases; J trimming: 1 base; junction bases outside the gene matches: 9. This chain's CDR3 is CASSRGLGRLNTGELFF. The CDR3 DNA reads as TGTGCCAGCAGTCGGGGACTAGGAAGGTTGAACACCGGGGAGCTGTTTTTT.

This clone has more than one count but fewer than ten. J is TRBJ1-1 and V is TRBV19; 9 positions agree with TRBD1. This CDR3 is 15 amino acids long. CDR1 and CDR2 (germline): LNHDA, SQIVND (reference sequence). The V segment lost 8 bases and the J segment 3 bases; nucleotides outside the gene matches: 10. The CDR3 protein is CASAGQGWVHTEAFF. The CDR3 DNA follows: TGTGCCAGTGCTGGACAGGGGTGGGTGCACACTGAAGCTTTCTTT. The full variable domain, in which reference TRBV19 and TRBJ1-1 provide the parts outside the CDR3, is DGGITQSPKYLFRKEGQNVTLSCEQNLNHDAMYWYRQDPGQGLRLIYYSQIVNDFQKGDIAEGYSVSREKKESFPLTVTSAQKNPTAFYLCASAGQGWVHTEAFFGQGTRLTVV.

The V and J genes are TRBV11-3 and TRBJ2-7, with D possibly being TRBD2 (7 bases). This CDR3 comprises 15 residues. Trimming removed 3 bases at V and 3 bases at J, with 15 bases between. Germline CDR1 reads SGHNT; CDR2 reads YENEEA. The CDR3 region is CASSLGGGLDYEQYF. The CDR3 coding sequence is TGTGCCAGCAGCTTGGGAGGGGGACTCGACTACGAGCAGTACTTC.

The count of this clone is one. The chain carries TRBV4-1 and TRBJ2-7; D is possibly TRBD1 (6 bases). The CDR3 is 14 residues long. V shed 3 bases and J shed 3 bases, with 12 bases lying between them. Per germline, CDR1 MGHRA and CDR2 YSYEKL. CDR3 nucleotide sequence: TGCGCCAGCAGCCATTCGACAGGTATCTACGAGCAGTACTTC. This codes for CASSHSTGIYEQYF.

The rearrangement links TRBV7-6 to TRBJ2-7; TRBD2 might be the D (7 bases). Germline V CDR1 and CDR2: SGHVS, FNYEAQ. The CDR3 contains 14 residues. The germline V and J ends were trimmed by 1 base and 6 bases, with 13 bases remaining between them. CDR3 sequence: CASSLGRGLSEQYF. The CDR3 coding sequence is TGTGCCAGCAGCTTAGGGCGGGGGCTTAGCGAGCAGTACTTC.

The chain has TRBV7-9 and TRBJ1-6; perhaps TRBD1 as D (6 bases). Trimming shortened V by 5 bases and J by 17 bases, and 10 bases separated the two germline ends. The CDR3 sequence is 10 residues long. Germline CDR1 is SEHNR and CDR2 is FQNEAQ (reference sequence). CDR3 nucleotides: TGTGCCAGCAGCGGCCGGACAGTCCACTTT. Protein product: CASSGRTVHF. The full variable domain, its missing parts supplied by reference TRBV7-9 and TRBJ1-6, is DTGVSQNPRHKITKRGQNVTFRCDPISEHNRLYWYRQTLGQGPEFLTYFQNEAQLEKSRLLSDRFSAERPKGSFSTLEIQRTEQGDSAMYLCASSGRTVHFGNGTRLTVT.

V usage is TRBV28 and J usage is TRBJ1-1, with D possibly being TRBD1 (6 bases). This CDR3 comprises 14 residues. Per the germline V gene, CDR1 is MDHEN and CDR2 is SYDVKM. Trimming took off 7 bases at V and 0 bases at J, with 12 bases between the two ends. CDR3 loop: CASNKDSLNTEAFF. The DNA of the CDR3 is TGTGCCAGCAATAAGGACAGCCTGAACACTGAAGCTTTCTTT.

This clone was counted between two and nine times. The J gene is TRBJ1-2, the V gene TRBV28, with 8 bases fitting TRBD1. Germline-derived CDR1 and CDR2 are MDHEN and SYDVKM. This CDR3 contains 16 residues. The ends lost 6 bases at V and 3 bases at J; junction bases unmatched: 12. In nucleotides, the CDR3 is TGTGCCAGCAGCCTGCCCACCCGGACAGGGCACTATGGCTACACCTTC. This codes for CASSLPTRTGHYGYTF.

The chain uses TRBV9 and TRBJ2-7, with D uncertain. Germline assignment: CDR1 SGDLS and CDR2 YYNGEE. V lost 4 bases, J lost 4 bases, and 9 bases lay in between. There are 12 residues in the CDR3. CDR3 bases: TGTGCCAGCAGCCAAGGAACTTACGAGCAGTACTTC. It translates to CASSQGTYEQYF. The entire variable domain, with the rest obtained from reference TRBV9 and TRBJ2-7, is as follows: DSGVTQTPKHLITATGQRVTLRCSPRSGDLSVYWYQQSLDQGLQFLIQYYNGEERAKGNILERFSAQQFPDLHSELNLSSLELGDSALYFCASSQGTYEQYFGPGTRLTVT.

This clone was observed a single time. The gene calls are TRBV7-9 and TRBJ2-6; TRBD2 might be the D (6 bases). The CDR3 has 17 residues. Trimming took 5 bases from V and 0 from J, leaving 14 bases between them. Germline loops: CDR1 SEHNR, CDR2 FQNEAQ (reference sequence). DNA for the CDR3: TGTGCCAGCAGCCCGCGTCTAGCGAACTCTGGGGCCAACGTCCTGACTTTC. Translation: CASSPRLANSGANVLTF.

The chain employs TRBV29-1 and TRBJ2-7; D ambiguous. With 4 bases removed from V and 0 bases from J, the gap between germline ends came to 13 bases. This CDR3 contains 14 residues. CDR1 and CDR2 from the germline V gene are SQVTM and ANQGSEA. CDR3 sequence reads: CSVVTSLGSYEQYF. CDR3 coding DNA: TGCAGCGTTGTTACTTCCCTCGGCTCCTACGAGCAGTACTTC.

The chain is built from TRBV7-6 and TRBJ2-1; D is uncertain. V lost 2 bases and J lost 8, with 10 bases in between. The CDR3 is made up of 13 amino acids. Germline values: CDR1 SGHVS, CDR2 FNYEAQ. CDR3 in DNA: TGTGCCAGCAGCTTACTAGAAGGAGATGAGCAGTTCTTC. Protein product: CASSLLEGDEQFF.

This chain connects TRBV27 to TRBJ2-1; tentative D call: TRBD2 (6 bases). The V and J ends lost 6 bases and 4 bases respectively, with 16 bases between them. This CDR3 is built from 15 residues. Germline V gene data show CDR1 as MNHEY and CDR2 as SMNVEV (reference sequence). CDR3 DNA: TGTGCCAGCAGGAGGGGTTCGAGCGGGTACAATGAGCAGTTCTTC. Amino acids: CASRRGSSGYNEQFF.

The table lists this clone with a count of one. The chain links TRBV27 to TRBJ2-3, with TRBD1 as a possible D gene (5 bases). V shed 5 bases and J shed 3 bases, with 18 bases lying between them. The CDR3 consists of 16 residues. Germline CDR1 and CDR2: MNHEY and SMNVEV (reference sequence). In DNA form, the CDR3 reads TGTGCCAGCAGTCCCCAAGCAGGGCATGGGACAGATACGCAGTATTTT. This codes for CASSPQAGHGTDTQYF.

This chain links TRBV19 with TRBJ1-2; D is unresolved. CDR3 size: 15 residues. The ends were cut back, 3 bases at V and 7 bases at J, with 18 bases in the middle. The germline V gene has CDR1 LNHDA and CDR2 SQIVND (reference sequence). The CDR3 DNA reads TGTGCCAGTAGTATTAATGCTCCGAAGAAGATTGGCTACACCTTC. This codes for CASSINAPKKIGYTF.

The chain carries TRBV5-4 and TRBJ2-7; the match to TRBD2 covers 12 bases. The ends lost 4 bases at V and 1 base at J; junction bases unmatched: 9. From germline, CDR1 is SGHNT and CDR2 YYREEE (reference sequence). This CDR3 contains 17 residues. CDR3 loop: CASSPESLAGGSYEQYF. The DNA of the CDR3 is TGTGCCAGCAGCCCCGAATCCCTAGCGGGAGGGTCCTACGAGCAGTACTTC.

The CDR3 DNA reads as TGCGCCAGCAGCGGGGGCCCGGGAAAAAACTACAATGAGCAGTTCTTC. Its translation is CASSGGPGKNYNEQFF. V usage is TRBV5-1 and J usage is TRBJ2-1, with a possible D match to TRBD1 (6 bases). With 4 bases removed from V and 3 bases from J, the gap between germline ends came to 17 bases. CDR1 and CDR2 (germline): SGHRS, YFSETQ. The CDR3 totals 16 residues.